Sequencing of this TCR beta chain was carried out in a study of blood T cell repertoires in COVID-19 (dated by TCRdb to the early 2020s). For the study in its entirety: Samples from collaborators originated in the United States, Italy and Spain and spanned both the acute and convalescent phases of COVID-19. The material from the prospective study consisted of cDNA or gDNA derived from T cells, B-cell-depleted T cells, or PBMCs. The sample metadata nearly always contained a de-identified subject ID, COVID-19 status, age in years and sex. Samples were obtained from the ongoing ImmuneRACE study (first 160 participants) and from 1,200 or so subjects provided by 6 global collaborators. Subjects who had been exposed to COVID-19, were actively infected with it, or had recovered from it provided the deeply sampled blood TCRbeta repertoires that made up the dataset. The repertoires were released in a freely available public database meant as a resource for research on the immune response to SARS-CoV-2. HLA class I and class II types, where available, came from metadata supplied by the sample provider rather than from assay-based typing. Broad study findings and their caveats: The quantity of clinical and demographic metadata differed by source and by participant and was supplied without curation.

TCRbeta CDR3 regions were amplified from genomic DNA by means of the immunoSEQ Assay, a bias-controlled multiplex PCR. As for how the authors treated the data: Nucleated cell counts per sample were estimated from amplification of reference gene primers within the assay. To quantify the absolute abundance of each unique TCRbeta CDR3 rearrangement, sequence reads were collapsed and filtered. For each sample, productive Simpson clonality was calculated as the square root of Simpson's diversity index across productive rearrangements. In its TCRdb copy, this immuneACCESS table keeps in-frame sequences only and misses some clones. Where compared with another copy, unresolved V genes explain less than half of these, and the others have no known cause. The V and J calls and clone size come from that table; D and trimming were worked out from the DNA. This sample gives 95,000 to 150,000 clones in total; over 80% of them show up just once. The top ten hold under 30% of the sample.

To note about this clone: Its antigen is unknown. The input lacks base qualities; no much larger clone sits a single base away.

Each collaborating institution followed its own protocols to collect whole blood in K2EDTA tubes. For TCRbeta analysis, collaborator samples were shipped as frozen whole blood, as isolated PBMCs, or as DNA extracted from either sample type. Counted from cysteine to phenylalanine, this CDR3 has 18 amino acids. Only the CDR3 region is kept as DNA, spanning 54 bases read in frame from base 1. The CDR1 and CDR2 encoded by the germline V gene are SGHRS and YFSETQ. V loses 0 bases, J loses 4 bases, and the germline ends lie 23 bases apart. Sequencing input: peripheral blood. The chain employs TRBV5-1 and TRBJ2-7, with TRBD1 as a weak D call on 6 bases. This TCR was sampled from a woman aged 70 to 79 with acute or convalescent COVID-19. DNA sequence: TGCGCCAGCAGCTTGGGCGGGCGCACAGGGTCTGTTGAGTACGAGCAGTACTTC. The resulting protein is CASSLGGRTGSVEYEQYF.